This TCR beta chain was retrieved from a study of T cells in Graves' hyperthyroidism and ophthalmopathy. The CDR3 has 13 residues. V was shortened by 5 bases and J by 4 bases, with 11 bases between the two germline ends. Germline lookup yields CDR1 PRHDT and CDR2 FYEKMQ (reference sequence). TCR beta CDR3 regions were amplified from RNA transcripts. First-round RT-PCR with HTBI primers amplified the TCR CDR3 region. TCRdb re-called the multiplex PCR reads with MiXCR, one entry per CDR3 protein. This repertoire shows about 540,000 distinct CDR3 sequences, around 46% found once; its top ten account for 6.5% to 9%. This clonotype was counted at least ten times.

The genes are TRBV13 and TRBJ1-2; the D gene is possibly TRBD1 (6 bases). Material for sequencing was peripheral blood or thyroid tissue (not recorded which). The clonotype originates from a young woman with Graves' hyperthyroidism. The CDR3 DNA reads TGTGCCAGCAGCGAACAGGGTGGCTATGGCTACACCTTC. Translating gives CASSEQGGYGYTF.